These 19 T cell receptor beta chains came from one sample sequenced in a study of OX40 agonist ivuxolimab in advanced cancers. TCRdb's table, derived via immunoSEQ multiplex PCR, lists solely in-frame clones and lacks some. The sample yields tens of thousands of clones, approximately 90% seen once. The specimen comprised CD4+ or CD8+ T cells sorted from blood, sampled in a trial of the OX40 agonist ivuxolimab. These receptors were obtained from an adult with an advanced solid tumor such as melanoma, head and neck, liver or kidney cancer.

This chain links TRBV6-1 with TRBJ1-5; D is unresolved. Trimming left V 6 bases short and J 7 bases short, with 19 bases between. Germline V gives CDR1 MNHNS, CDR2 SASEGT. This CDR3 has 15 amino acids. In nucleotides, the CDR3 is TGTGCCAGCAGCCCGGATCGGGAGGGCGGGCAGCCCCAGCATTTT. This gives the protein CASSPDREGGQPQHF.

This clone was seen only once. This chain uses TRBV4-2 with TRBJ1-5; D not certain. Trimming cost V 2 bases and J 6 bases, with 14 bases left between them. Germline loops: CDR1 LGHNA, CDR2 YNFKEQ. The CDR3 loop spans 15 amino acids. The chain's CDR3 is CASSQRMAVGQPQHF. CDR3 DNA: TGTGCCAGCAGCCAACGAATGGCCGTCGGTCAGCCCCAGCATTTT.

The genes are TRBV7-9 and TRBJ1-5; possibly TRBD1 for D (5 bases). CDR1 and CDR2 from the germline V gene are SEHNR and FQNEAQ (reference sequence). Trimming pared 5 bases from V and 6 bases from J, leaving 17 bases between. The length of the CDR3 is 15 residues. CDR3 DNA: TGTGCCAGCAGCCGGATCGGGCAGGGTACTCAGCCCCAGCATTTT. This translates into CASSRIGQGTQPQHF.

V usage is TRBV6-5 and J usage is TRBJ2-2; 9 nucleotides match TRBD2. CDR3 length: 13 residues. Germline V gene data show CDR1 as MNHEY and CDR2 as SVGAGI. V lost 6 bases to trimming and J lost 9 bases; unmatched junction nucleotides: 5. For the CDR3, the DNA is TGTGCCAGCAGCCGGACTAGCGCCTGGGAGCTGTTTTTT. This sequence encodes CASSRTSAWELFF.

Concerning this clone itself: The sample has other DNA sequences that encode this CDR3 too. V usage is TRBV29-1 and J usage is TRBJ2-7; 11 bases match TRBD1. The CDR3 is 13 residues long. Germline V gene sequence: CDR1 SQVTM, CDR2 ANQGSEA. J was trimmed by 2 bases and V by 3 bases; bases with no gene match: 0. This CDR3 is CSVEGQGAYEQYF. The CDR3 nucleotides are TGCAGCGTTGAGGGACAGGGGGCCTACGAGCAGTACTTC.

The chain has TRBV7-3 and TRBJ1-2; 11 bases agree with TRBD1. The CDR3 consists of 14 residues. Germline CDR1 is SGHTA and CDR2 is FQGTGA. The trim removed 1 base at V and 8 bases at J, leaving 3 bases unmatched. In DNA form, the CDR3 reads TGTGCCAGCAGCTTAATGGGACAGGGGGGAGGCTACACCTTC. Amino acid sequence: CASSLMGQGGGYTF.

The chain uses TRBV6-6 and TRBJ2-5, with D possibly TRBD2 on 5 matching bases. The CDR3 consists of 14 residues. The V end was cut by 6 bases, the J end by 2 bases, with 13 bases between. Looked up from germline, CDR1 is MNHNY and CDR2 is SVGAGI (reference sequence). The DNA of the CDR3 is TGTGCCAGCAGCTTTCAGGACTTTCAAGAGACCCAGTACTTC. Amino acid sequence: CASSFQDFQETQYF.

The CDR3 here is CASSLRDSVDTQYF. The CDR3 coding sequence is TGTGCCAGCAGCTTACGGGACAGTGTGGATACGCAGTATTTT. V and J are TRBV7-8 and TRBJ2-3, with TRBD1 matching 7 bases. This CDR3 region has 14 residues. Per the germline V gene, CDR1 is SGHVS and CDR2 is FQNEAQ. The trim removed 2 bases at V and 6 bases at J, leaving 5 bases unmatched.

V and J are TRBV9 and TRBJ1-1; D possibly corresponds to TRBD1 (6 bases). V dropped 0 bases and J dropped 2 bases, with 32 bases sitting between them. CDR3 length: 22 amino acids. CDR1 and CDR2 from the germline V gene are SGDLS and YYNGEE. The CDR3 region is CASSVALFGPEDYKTGNTEAFF. In DNA form, the CDR3 reads TGTGCCAGCAGCGTAGCTTTATTCGGTCCCGAGGACTACAAGACAGGCAACACTGAAGCTTTCTTT.

The genes are TRBV5-1 and TRBJ1-1; TRBD1 agrees at 8 bases. Trimming removed 8 bases from V and 10 bases from J; junction bases left unmatched: 13. Germline values: CDR1 SGHRS, CDR2 YFSETQ. The CDR3 has 13 amino acids. The CDR3 loop reads CAREDRESFRAFF. CDR3 nucleotides: TGCGCCAGAGAGGACAGGGAAAGTTTCAGAGCTTTCTTT. The entire variable domain, with the rest obtained from reference TRBV5-1 and TRBJ1-1, is as follows: KAGVTQTPRYLIKTRGQQVTLSCSPISGHRSVSWYQQTPGQGLQFLFEYFSETQRNKGNFPGRFSGRQFSNSRSEMNVSTLELGDSALYLCAREDRESFRAFFGQGTRLTVV.

The table lists this clone with a count of one. The chain employs TRBV19 and TRBJ2-7; 7 bases are a match to TRBD2. V dropped 10 bases and J dropped 3; count of bases not matched to a gene: 18. This CDR3 is built from 16 residues. Per germline, CDR1 LNHDA and CDR2 SQIVND (reference sequence). The chain's CDR3 is CATRRGLQDDYYEQYF. The CDR3 DNA reads as TGTGCCACTAGGCGGGGGTTACAGGACGACTACTACGAGCAGTACTTC. Full variable domain (remainder filled in from reference TRBV19 and TRBJ2-7): DGGITQSPKYLFRKEGQNVTLSCEQNLNHDAMYWYRQDPGQGLRLIYYSQIVNDFQKGDIAEGYSVSREKKESFPLTVTSAQKNPTAFYLCATRRGLQDDYYEQYFGPGTRLTVT.

The chain recombines TRBV9 with TRBJ1-4; no definite D call. In germline, CDR1 is SGDLS, CDR2 YYNGEE. The CDR3 has 15 amino acids. Deletions cut 3 bases from V and 0 bases from J, with 9 bases between. CDR3 residues: CASSEGPATNEKLFF. In DNA form, the CDR3 reads TGTGCCAGCAGCGAGGGCCCTGCAACTAATGAAAAACTGTTTTTT.

This chain connects TRBV4-1 to TRBJ2-5, with D perhaps matching TRBD2 (6 bases). Trimming removed 4 bases at V and 5 bases at J, with 11 bases between. The CDR3 contains 13 residues. From germline, CDR1 is MGHRA and CDR2 YSYEKL. In DNA, the CDR3 is TGCGCCAGCAGCCTGGGACTTACGGAGACCCAGTACTTC. It encodes CASSLGLTETQYF.

The chain joins TRBV6-6 to TRBJ1-1; tentative D call: TRBD1 (5 bases). V dropped 2 bases and J dropped 0 bases, with 7 bases sitting between them. This CDR3 is built from 14 residues. CDR1 and CDR2 (germline): MNHNY, SVGAGI (reference sequence). CDR3 in DNA: TGTGCCAGCAGTTACATGGGGGTGAACACTGAAGCTTTCTTT. Translation: CASSYMGVNTEAFF.

The chain has TRBV6-6 and TRBJ2-3; no clear D gene. The V gene's germline CDR1 is MNHNY and CDR2 SVGAGI (reference sequence). V was pared by 11 bases and J by 1 base, with 19 bases between. This CDR3 contains 15 residues. CDR3: CAEQSPAMGTDTQYF. CDR3 nucleotides: TGTGCCGAGCAAAGCCCTGCAATGGGCACAGATACGCAGTATTTT.

This clone is a singleton in its sample. The chain couples TRBV5-1 to TRBJ1-3; TRBD1 is a possible D gene (6 bases). Germline V gives CDR1 SGHRS, CDR2 YFSETQ. Trimming left V 3 bases short and J 2 bases short, with 15 bases between. This CDR3 region has 16 residues. DNA for the CDR3: TGCGCCAGCAGCTACGGGGCCGGGGGCACTGGAAACACCATATATTTT. Residues: CASSYGAGGTGNTIYF.

CDR3 amino acids: CASSKTGSPSMRTEAFF. The CDR3 region has the DNA TGTGCCAGCAGCAAGACAGGGAGCCCGAGTATGAGAACTGAAGCTTTCTTT. The V and J genes are TRBV5-5 and TRBJ1-1, with 7 bases fitting TRBD1. Germline V lookup: CDR1 SGHKS, CDR2 YYEKEE (reference sequence). Germline trimming cut 4 bases from V and 5 bases from J; bases unmatched to any gene: 17. There are 17 residues in the CDR3.

V is TRBV19 and J is TRBJ2-5; TRBD1 might be the D (6 bases). The CDR3 totals 12 residues. Trimming cost V 7 bases and J 2 bases, with 8 bases left between them. Germline V CDR1 and CDR2: LNHDA, SQIVND (reference sequence). The CDR3 sequence: CASIGQQETQYF. DNA for the CDR3: TGTGCCAGTATAGGACAGCAAGAGACCCAGTACTTC.

The V call is TRBV18, the J call TRBJ2-7; the match to TRBD1 covers 10 bases. CDR3 length: 15 residues. Unmatched junction bases numbered 5, after V lost 1 base and J lost 5 bases. CDR1 and CDR2 (germline): KGHSH, LQKENI. Here the CDR3 DNA reads TGTGCCAGCTCACCACAGGGACAGGGGAACGACGAGCAGTACTTC. As protein: CASSPQGQGNDEQYF.